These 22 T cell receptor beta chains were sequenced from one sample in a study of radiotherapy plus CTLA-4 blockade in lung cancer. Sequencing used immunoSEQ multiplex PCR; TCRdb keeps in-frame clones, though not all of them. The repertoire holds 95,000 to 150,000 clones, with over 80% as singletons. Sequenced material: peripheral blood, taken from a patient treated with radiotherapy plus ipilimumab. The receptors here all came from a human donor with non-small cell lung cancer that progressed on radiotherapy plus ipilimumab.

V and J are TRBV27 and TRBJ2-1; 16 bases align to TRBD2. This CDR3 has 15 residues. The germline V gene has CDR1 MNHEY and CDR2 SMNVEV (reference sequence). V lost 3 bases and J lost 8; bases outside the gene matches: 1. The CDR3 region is CASSLGLAGGDEQFF. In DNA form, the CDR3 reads TGTGCCAGCAGTTTGGGACTAGCGGGAGGGGATGAGCAGTTCTTC.

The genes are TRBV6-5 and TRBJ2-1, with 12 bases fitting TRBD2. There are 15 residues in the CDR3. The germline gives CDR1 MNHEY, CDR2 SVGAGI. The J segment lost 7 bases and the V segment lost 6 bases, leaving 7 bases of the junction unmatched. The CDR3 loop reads CASSRLAGVGNEQFF. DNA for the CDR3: TGTGCCAGCAGCCGACTAGCGGGAGTTGGTAATGAGCAGTTCTTC.

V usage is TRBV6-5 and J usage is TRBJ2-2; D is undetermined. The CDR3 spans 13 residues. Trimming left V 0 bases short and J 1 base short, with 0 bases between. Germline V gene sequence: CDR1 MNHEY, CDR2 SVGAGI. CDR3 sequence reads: CASSYSNTGELFF. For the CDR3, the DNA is TGTGCCAGCAGTTACTCGAACACCGGGGAGCTGTTTTTT.

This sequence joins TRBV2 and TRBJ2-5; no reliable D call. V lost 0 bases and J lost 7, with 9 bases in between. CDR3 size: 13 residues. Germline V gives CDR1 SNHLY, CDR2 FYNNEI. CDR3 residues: CASSEALQMTQYF. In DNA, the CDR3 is TGTGCCAGCAGTGAAGCGCTTCAGATGACCCAGTACTTC. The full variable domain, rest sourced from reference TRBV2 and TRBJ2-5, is EPEVTQTPSHQVTQMGQEVILRCVPISNHLYFYWYRQILGQKVEFLVSFYNNEISEKSEIFDDQFSVERPDGSNFTLKIRSTKLEDSAMYFCASSEALQMTQYFGPGTRLLVL.

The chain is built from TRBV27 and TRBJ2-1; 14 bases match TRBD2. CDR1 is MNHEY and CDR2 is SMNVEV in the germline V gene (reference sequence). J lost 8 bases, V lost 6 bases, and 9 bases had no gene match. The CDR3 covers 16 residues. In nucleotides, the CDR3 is TGTGCCAGCAGGGGGACTAGCGGGAGTCGCCCTTATGAGCAGTTCTTC. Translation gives CASRGTSGSRPYEQFF.

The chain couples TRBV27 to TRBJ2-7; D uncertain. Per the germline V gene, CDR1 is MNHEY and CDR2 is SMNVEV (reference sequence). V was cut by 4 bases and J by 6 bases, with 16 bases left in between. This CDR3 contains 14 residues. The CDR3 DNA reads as TGTGCCAGCAGTTCGTATCCTGGTTTACGCGAGCAGTACTTC. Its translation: CASSSYPGLREQYF.

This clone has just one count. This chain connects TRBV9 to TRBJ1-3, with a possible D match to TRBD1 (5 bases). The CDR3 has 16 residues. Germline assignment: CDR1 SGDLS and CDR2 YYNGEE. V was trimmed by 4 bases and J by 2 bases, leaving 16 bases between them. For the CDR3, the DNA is TGTGCCAGCAGCACCGGCGCGGACACCACTGGAAACACCATATATTTT. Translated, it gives CASSTGADTTGNTIYF.

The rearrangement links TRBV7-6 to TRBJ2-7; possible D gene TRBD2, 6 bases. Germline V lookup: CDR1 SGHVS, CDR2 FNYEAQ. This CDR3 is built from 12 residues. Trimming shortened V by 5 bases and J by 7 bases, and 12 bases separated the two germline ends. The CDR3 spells CASSAPGEEQYF. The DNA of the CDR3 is TGTGCCAGCAGCGCCCCGGGGGAGGAGCAGTACTTC.

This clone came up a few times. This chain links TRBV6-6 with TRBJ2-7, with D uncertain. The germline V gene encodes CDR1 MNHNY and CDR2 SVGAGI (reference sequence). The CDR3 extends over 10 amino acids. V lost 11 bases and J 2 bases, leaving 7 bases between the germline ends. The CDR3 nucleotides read TGTGCCGCTGGGCCCTACGAGCAGTACTTC. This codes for CAAGPYEQYF.

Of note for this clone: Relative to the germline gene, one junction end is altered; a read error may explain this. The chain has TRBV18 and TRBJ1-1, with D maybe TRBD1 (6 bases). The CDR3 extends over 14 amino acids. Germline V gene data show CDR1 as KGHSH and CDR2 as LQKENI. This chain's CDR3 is CACSPNRENTEAFF. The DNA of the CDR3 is TGTGCCTGCTCACCAAACAGGGAGAACACTGAAGCTTTCTTT.

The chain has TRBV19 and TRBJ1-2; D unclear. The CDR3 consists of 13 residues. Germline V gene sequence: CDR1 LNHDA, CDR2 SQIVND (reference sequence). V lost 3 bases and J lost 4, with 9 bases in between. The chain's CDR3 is CASSIMGGYGYTF. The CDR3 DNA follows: TGTGCCAGTAGTATTATGGGAGGCTATGGCTACACCTTC.

CDR3: CASSLQGWGVTDTQYF. Here the CDR3 DNA reads TGTGCCAGCAGCTTGCAGGGTTGGGGGGTCACAGATACGCAGTATTTT. J is TRBJ2-3 and V is TRBV5-6; D perhaps matches TRBD2 (6 bases). CDR1 SGHDT and CDR2 YYEEEE come from the germline V gene. This CDR3 is built from 16 residues. Trimming shortened V by 1 base and J by 2 bases, and 14 bases separated the two germline ends.

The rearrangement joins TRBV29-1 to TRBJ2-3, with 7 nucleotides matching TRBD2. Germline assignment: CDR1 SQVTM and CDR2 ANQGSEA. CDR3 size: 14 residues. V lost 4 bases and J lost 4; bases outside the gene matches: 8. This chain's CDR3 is CSVGGGGVSDTQYF. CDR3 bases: TGCAGCGTTGGGGGGGGAGGTGTGTCAGATACGCAGTATTTT.

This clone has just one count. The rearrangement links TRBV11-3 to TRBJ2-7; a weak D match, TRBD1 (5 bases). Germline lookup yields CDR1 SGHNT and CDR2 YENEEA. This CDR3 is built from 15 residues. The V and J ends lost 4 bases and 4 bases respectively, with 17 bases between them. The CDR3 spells CASSYQGHSLYEQYF. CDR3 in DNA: TGTGCCAGCAGCTACCAAGGACATTCGCTATACGAGCAGTACTTC.

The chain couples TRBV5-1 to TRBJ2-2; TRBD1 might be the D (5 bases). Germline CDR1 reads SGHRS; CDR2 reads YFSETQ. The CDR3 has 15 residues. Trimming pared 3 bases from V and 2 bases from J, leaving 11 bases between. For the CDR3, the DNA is TGCGCCAGCAGCTGGGGCAGAAAAAACACCGGGGAGCTGTTTTTT. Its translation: CASSWGRKNTGELFF.

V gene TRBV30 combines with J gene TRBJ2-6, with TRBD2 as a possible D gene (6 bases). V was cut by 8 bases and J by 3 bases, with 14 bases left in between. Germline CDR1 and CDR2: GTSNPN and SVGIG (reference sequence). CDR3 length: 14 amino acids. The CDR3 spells CAGSGTFGANVLTF. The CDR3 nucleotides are TGTGCCGGGTCCGGGACTTTTGGGGCCAACGTCCTGACTTTC.

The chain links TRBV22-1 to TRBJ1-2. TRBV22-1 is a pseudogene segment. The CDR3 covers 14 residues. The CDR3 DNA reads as TGTCCTGGGAGCGCACAGGAGGCTAACTATGGCTACACCTTC. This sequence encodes CPGSAQEANYGYTF.

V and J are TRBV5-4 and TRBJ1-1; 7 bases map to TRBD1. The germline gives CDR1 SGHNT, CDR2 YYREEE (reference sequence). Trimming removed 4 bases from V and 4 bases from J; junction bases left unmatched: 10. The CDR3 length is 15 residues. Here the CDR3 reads CASSTPQGGPTEAFF. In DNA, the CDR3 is TGTGCCAGCAGCACACCCCAGGGGGGGCCCACTGAAGCTTTCTTT.

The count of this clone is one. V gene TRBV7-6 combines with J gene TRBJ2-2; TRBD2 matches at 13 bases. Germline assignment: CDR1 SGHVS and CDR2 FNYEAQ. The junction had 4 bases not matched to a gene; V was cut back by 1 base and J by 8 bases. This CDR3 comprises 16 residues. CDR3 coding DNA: TGTGCCAGCAGCTTAGTGGGACTAGCGGGAATTGGGGAGCTGTTTTTT. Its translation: CASSLVGLAGIGELFF.

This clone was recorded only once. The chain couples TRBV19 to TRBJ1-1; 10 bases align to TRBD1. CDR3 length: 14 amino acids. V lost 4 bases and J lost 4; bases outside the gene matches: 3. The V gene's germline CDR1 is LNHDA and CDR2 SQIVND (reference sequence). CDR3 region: CASSTGQGGTEAFF. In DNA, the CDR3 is TGTGCCAGTAGTACTGGACAGGGGGGCACTGAAGCTTTCTTT.

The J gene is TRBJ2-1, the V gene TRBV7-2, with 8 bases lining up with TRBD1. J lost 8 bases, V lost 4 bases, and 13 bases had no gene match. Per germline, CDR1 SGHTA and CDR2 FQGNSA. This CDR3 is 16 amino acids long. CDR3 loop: CASSSRGPGQGDEQFF. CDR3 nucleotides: TGTGCCAGCAGCTCTAGAGGCCCCGGACAGGGCGATGAGCAGTTCTTC.

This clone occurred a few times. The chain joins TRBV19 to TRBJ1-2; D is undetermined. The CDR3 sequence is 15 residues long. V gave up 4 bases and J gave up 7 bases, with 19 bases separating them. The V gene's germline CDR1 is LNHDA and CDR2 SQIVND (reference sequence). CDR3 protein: CASSTLGLTTSGYTF. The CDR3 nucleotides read TGTGCCAGTAGTACCCTAGGCCTAACGACTAGTGGCTACACCTTC. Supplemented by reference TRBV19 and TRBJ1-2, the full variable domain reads DGGITQSPKYLFRKEGQNVTLSCEQNLNHDAMYWYRQDPGQGLRLIYYSQIVNDFQKGDIAEGYSVSREKKESFPLTVTSAQKNPTAFYLCASSTLGLTTSGYTFGSGTRLTVV.